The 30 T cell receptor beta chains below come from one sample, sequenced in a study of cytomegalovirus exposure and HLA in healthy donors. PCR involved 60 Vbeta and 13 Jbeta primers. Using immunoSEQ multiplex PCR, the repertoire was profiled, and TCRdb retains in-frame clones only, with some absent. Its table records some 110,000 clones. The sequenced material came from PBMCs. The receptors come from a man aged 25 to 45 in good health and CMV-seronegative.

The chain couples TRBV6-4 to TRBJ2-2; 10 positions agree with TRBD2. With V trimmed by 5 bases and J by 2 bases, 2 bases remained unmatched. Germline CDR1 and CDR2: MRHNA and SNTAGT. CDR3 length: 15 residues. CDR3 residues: CASSWTSGNTGELFF. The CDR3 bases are TGTGCCAGCAGTTGGACTAGCGGAAACACCGGGGAGCTGTTTTTT.

For the CDR3, the DNA is TGTGCCAGCAGCTTTAGCGGGAGGGCCTCCGGGGAGCTGTTTTTT. Translating it yields CASSFSGRASGELFF. This sequence joins TRBV13 and TRBJ2-2; 11 bases align to TRBD2. Germline V lookup: CDR1 PRHDT, CDR2 FYEKMQ (reference sequence). The CDR3 runs 15 residues. The V segment lost 3 bases and the J segment 6 bases; nucleotides outside the gene matches: 3.

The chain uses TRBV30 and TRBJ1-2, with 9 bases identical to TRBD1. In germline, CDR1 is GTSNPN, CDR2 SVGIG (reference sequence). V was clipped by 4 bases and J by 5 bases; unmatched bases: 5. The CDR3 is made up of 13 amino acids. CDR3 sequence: CAWTTGTGYGYTF. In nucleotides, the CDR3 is TGTGCCTGGACGACCGGGACAGGGTATGGCTACACCTTC. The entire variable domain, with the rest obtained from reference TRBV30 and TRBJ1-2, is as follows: SQTIHQWPATLVQPVGSPLSLECTVEGTSNPNLYWYRQAAGRGLQLLFYSVGIGQISSEVPQNLSASRPQDRQFILSSKKLLLSDSGFYLCAWTTGTGYGYTFGSGTRLTVV.

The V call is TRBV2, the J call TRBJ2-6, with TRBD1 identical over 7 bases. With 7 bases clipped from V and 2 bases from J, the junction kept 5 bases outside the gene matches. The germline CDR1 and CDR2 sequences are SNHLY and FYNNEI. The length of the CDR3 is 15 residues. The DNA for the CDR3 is TGTGCCAGCACTTTCGGACAGGCTGGGGCCAACGTCCTGACTTTC. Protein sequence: CASTFGQAGANVLTF.

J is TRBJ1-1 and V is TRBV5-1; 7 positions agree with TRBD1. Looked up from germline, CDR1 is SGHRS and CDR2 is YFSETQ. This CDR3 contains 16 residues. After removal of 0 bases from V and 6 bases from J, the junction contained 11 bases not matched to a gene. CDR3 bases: TGCGCCAGCAGCTTGGATGTACAGGGGCAGGGGTCTGAAGCTTTCTTT. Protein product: CASSLDVQGQGSEAFF.

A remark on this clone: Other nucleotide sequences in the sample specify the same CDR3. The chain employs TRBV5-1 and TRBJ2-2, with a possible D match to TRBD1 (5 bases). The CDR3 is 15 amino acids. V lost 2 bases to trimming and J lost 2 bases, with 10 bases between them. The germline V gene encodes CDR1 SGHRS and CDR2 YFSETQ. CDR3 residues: CASSFQGVNTGELFF. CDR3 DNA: TGCGCCAGCAGCTTTCAAGGGGTAAACACCGGGGAGCTGTTTTTT. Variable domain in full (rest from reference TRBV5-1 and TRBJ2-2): KAGVTQTPRYLIKTRGQQVTLSCSPISGHRSVSWYQQTPGQGLQFLFEYFSETQRNKGNFPGRFSGRQFSNSRSEMNVSTLELGDSALYLCASSFQGVNTGELFFGEGSRLTVL.

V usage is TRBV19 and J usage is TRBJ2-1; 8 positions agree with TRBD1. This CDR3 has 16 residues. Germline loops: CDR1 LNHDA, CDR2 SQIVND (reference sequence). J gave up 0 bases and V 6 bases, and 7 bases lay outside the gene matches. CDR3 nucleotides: TGTGCCAGTAGAAGAGACAGGGGTGTCTCCTACAATGAGCAGTTCTTC. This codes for CASRRDRGVSYNEQFF.

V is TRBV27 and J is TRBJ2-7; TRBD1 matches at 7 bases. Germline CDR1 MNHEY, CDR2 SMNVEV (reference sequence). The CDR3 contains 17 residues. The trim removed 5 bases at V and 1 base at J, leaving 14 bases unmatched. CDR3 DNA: TGTGCCAGCAGTCTAACCCGAACAGGGGTGCTATCCTACGAGCAGTACTTC. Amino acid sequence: CASSLTRTGVLSYEQYF.

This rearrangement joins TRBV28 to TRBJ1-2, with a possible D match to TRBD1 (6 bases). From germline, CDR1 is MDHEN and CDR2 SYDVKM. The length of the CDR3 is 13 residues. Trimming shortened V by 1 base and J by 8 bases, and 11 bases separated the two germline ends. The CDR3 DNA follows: TGTGCCAGCAGTTTATCGTGGGGGCTAGGCTACACCTTC. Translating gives CASSLSWGLGYTF.

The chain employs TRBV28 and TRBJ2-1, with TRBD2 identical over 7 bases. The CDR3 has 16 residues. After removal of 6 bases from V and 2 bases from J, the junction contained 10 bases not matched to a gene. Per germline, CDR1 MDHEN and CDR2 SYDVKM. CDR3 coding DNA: TGTGCCAGCAGCTTAAGGCTGGGGGGGACCTACAATGAGCAGTTCTTC. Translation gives CASSLRLGGTYNEQFF.

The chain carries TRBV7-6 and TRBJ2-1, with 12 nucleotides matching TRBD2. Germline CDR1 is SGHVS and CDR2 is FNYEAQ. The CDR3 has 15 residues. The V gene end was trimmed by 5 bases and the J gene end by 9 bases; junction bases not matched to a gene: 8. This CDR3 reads CASSVTSGSRGEQFF. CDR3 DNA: TGTGCCAGCAGCGTGACTAGCGGGAGTAGGGGTGAGCAGTTCTTC.

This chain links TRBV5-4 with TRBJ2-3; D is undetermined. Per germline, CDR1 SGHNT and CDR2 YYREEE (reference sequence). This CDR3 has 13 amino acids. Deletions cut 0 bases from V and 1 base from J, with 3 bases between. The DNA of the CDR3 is TGTGCCAGCAGCTTGGAGCGCACAGATACGCAGTATTTT. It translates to CASSLERTDTQYF.

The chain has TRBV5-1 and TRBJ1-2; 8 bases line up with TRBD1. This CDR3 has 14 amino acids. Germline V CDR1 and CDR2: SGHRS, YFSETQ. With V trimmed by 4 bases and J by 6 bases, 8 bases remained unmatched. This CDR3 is CASSAIQGGHGYTF. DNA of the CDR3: TGCGCCAGCAGCGCCATACAGGGGGGCCATGGCTACACCTTC.

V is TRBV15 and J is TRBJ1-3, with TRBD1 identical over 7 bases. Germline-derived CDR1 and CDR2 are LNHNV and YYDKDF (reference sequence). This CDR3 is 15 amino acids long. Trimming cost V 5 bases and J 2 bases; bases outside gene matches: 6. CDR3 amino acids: CATSGRQGTGNTIYF. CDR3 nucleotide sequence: TGTGCCACCAGCGGAAGACAGGGTACTGGAAACACCATATATTTT.

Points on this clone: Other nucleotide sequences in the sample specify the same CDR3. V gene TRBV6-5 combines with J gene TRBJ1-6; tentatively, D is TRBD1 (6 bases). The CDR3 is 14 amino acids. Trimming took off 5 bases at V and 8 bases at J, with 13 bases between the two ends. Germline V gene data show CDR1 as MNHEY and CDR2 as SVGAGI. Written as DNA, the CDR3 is TGTGCCAGCAGTCCCTCGACAGGATATTCACCCCTCCACTTT. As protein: CASSPSTGYSPLHF.

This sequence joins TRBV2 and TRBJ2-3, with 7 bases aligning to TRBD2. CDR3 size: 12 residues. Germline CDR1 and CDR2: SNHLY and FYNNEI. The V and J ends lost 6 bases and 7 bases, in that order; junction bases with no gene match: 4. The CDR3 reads CASRDGTNTQYF. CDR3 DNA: TGTGCCAGCAGGGACGGGACTAATACGCAGTATTTT.

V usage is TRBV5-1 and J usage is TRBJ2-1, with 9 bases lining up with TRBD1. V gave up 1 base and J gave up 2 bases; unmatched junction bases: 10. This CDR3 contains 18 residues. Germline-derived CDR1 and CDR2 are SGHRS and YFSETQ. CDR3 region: CASSLWGEGQGTYNEQFF. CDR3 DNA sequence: TGCGCCAGCAGCTTGTGGGGGGAGGGACAGGGCACCTACAATGAGCAGTTCTTC. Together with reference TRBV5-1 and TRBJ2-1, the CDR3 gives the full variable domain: KAGVTQTPRYLIKTRGQQVTLSCSPISGHRSVSWYQQTPGQGLQFLFEYFSETQRNKGNFPGRFSGRQFSNSRSEMNVSTLELGDSALYLCASSLWGEGQGTYNEQFFGPGTRLTVL.

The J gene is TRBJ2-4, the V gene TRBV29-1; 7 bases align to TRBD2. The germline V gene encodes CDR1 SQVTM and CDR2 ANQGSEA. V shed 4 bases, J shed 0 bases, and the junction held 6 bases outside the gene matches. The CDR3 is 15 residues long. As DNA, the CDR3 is TGCAGCGTTGGGGAGGGGACCCTAGCCAAAAACATTCAGTACTTC. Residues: CSVGEGTLAKNIQYF.

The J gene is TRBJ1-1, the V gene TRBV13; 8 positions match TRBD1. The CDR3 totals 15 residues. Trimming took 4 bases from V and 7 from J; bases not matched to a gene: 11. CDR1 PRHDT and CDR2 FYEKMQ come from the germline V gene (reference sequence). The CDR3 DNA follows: TGTGCCAGCAGCTCCCTTGACAGGGGCGAAAATGAAGCTTTCTTT. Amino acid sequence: CASSSLDRGENEAFF.

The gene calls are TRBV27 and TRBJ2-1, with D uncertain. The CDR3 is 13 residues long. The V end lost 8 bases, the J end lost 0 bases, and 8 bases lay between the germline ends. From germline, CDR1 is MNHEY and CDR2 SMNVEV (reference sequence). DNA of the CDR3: TGTGCCAGCTCGTTGAGCTCCTACAATGAGCAGTTCTTC. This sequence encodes CASSLSSYNEQFF.

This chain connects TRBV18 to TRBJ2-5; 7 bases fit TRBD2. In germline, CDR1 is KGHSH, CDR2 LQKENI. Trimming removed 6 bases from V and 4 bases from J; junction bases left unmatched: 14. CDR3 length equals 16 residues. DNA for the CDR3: TGTGCCAGCTCTCCTGTAGCGGGTGGAGGGTCAGAGACCCAGTACTTC. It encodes CASSPVAGGGSETQYF.

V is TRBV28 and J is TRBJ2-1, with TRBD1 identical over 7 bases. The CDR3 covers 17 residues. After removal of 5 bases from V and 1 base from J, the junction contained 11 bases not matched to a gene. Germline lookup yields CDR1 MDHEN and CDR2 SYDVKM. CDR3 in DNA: TGTGCCAGCAGTCCCGTAACCGGGACAGAGTCCTACAATGAGCAGTTCTTC. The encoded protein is CASSPVTGTESYNEQFF.

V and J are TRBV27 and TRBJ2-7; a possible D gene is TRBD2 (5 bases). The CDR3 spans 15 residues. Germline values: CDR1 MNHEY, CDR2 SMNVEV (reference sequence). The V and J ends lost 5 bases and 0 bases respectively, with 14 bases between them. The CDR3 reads CASSGLDHNSYEQYF. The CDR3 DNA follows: TGTGCCAGCAGTGGACTGGATCACAACTCCTACGAGCAGTACTTC.

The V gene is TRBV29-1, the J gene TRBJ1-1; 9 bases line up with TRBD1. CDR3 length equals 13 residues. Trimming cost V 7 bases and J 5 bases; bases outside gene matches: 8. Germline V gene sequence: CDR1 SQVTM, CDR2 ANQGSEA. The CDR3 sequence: CSDLGTGMTEAFF. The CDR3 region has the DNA TGCAGCGATCTTGGGACAGGGATGACTGAAGCTTTCTTT.

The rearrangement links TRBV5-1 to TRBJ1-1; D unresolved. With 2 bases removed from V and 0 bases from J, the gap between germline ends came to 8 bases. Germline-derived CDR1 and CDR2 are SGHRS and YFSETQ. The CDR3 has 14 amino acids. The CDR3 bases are TGCGCCAGCAGCTTCGGTGATTTGAACACTGAAGCTTTCTTT. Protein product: CASSFGDLNTEAFF. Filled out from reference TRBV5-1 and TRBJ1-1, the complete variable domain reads KAGVTQTPRYLIKTRGQQVTLSCSPISGHRSVSWYQQTPGQGLQFLFEYFSETQRNKGNFPGRFSGRQFSNSRSEMNVSTLELGDSALYLCASSFGDLNTEAFFGQGTRLTVV.

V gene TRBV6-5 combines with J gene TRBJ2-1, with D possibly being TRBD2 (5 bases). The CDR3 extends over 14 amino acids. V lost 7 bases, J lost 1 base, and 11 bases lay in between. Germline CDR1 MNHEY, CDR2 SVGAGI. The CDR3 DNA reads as TGTGCCAGCAAAGCACTAGTGTCCTACAATGAGCAGTTCTTC. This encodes CASKALVSYNEQFF.

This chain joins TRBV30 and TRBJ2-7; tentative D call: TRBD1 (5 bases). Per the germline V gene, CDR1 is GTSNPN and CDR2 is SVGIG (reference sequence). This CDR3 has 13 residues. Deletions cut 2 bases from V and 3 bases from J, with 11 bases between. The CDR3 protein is CAWSILDSYEQYF. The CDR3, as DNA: TGTGCCTGGAGTATTCTTGACAGCTACGAGCAGTACTTC.

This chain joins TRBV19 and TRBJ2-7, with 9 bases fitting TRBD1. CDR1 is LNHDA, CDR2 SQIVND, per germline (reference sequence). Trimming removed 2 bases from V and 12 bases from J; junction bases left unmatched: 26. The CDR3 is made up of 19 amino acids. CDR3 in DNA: TGTGCCAGTAGTATAACCGGGACAGGGAACCATATACAGAGCCGCGGTCGGTACTTC. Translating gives CASSITGTGNHIQSRGRYF.

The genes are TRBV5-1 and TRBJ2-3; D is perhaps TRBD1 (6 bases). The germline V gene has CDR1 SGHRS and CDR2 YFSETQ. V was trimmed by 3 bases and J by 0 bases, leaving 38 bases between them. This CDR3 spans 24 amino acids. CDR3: CASSSTGSILGTGPYFSSTDTQYF. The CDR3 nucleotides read TGCGCCAGCAGCTCCACCGGCTCAATCTTGGGAACAGGGCCCTACTTCTCTAGCACAGATACGCAGTATTTT.

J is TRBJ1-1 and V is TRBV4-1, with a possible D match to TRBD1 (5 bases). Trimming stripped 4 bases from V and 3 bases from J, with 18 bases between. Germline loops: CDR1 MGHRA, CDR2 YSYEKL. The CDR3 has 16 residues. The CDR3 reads CASSPIGGGRDTEAFF. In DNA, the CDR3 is TGCGCCAGCAGCCCCATCGGGGGGGGGAGGGACACTGAAGCTTTCTTT.